These T cell receptor beta chains were read from a single sample in a study of cytomegalovirus exposure and HLA in healthy donors. Sequencing was performed with immunoSEQ multiplex PCR; in TCRdb, only in-frame clones are kept and a portion is missing. Of roughly 160,000 clones in the sample, roughly 82% were seen once. The specimen was PBMCs. Receptors were obtained from a man aged 45-60 years in good health and CMV-seropositive. The CDR3 runs from the conserved cysteine through the conserved F or W. The D gene is left open where the match is weak. The listing skips clone size in some rows; elsewhere it reads once, few, many or a size class.

j_call: TRBJ2-1
v_call: TRBV9
clone_size: NA
d_call: TRBD1
cdr3_nt: TGTGCCAGCAGCGTAGGGGACAGTCTTTACAATGAGCAGTTCTTC
cdr3_aa: CASSVGDSLYNEQFF

j_call: TRBJ1-1
v_call: TRBV5-8
clone_size: few
d_call: NA
cdr3_nt: TGTGCCAGCAGCTTGTATCTCGGCGACAGTCAGAACACTGAAGCTTTCTTT
cdr3_aa: CASSLYLGDSQNTEAFF

j_call: TRBJ2-7
v_call: TRBV30
clone_size: few
d_call: TRBD1
cdr3_nt: TGTGCCTGGAGTGGCCTACAGGGGGCGGGCTACGAGCAGTACTTC
cdr3_aa: CAWSGLQGAGYEQYF

j_call: TRBJ2-7
v_call: TRBV18
clone_size: NA
d_call: TRBD1
cdr3_nt: TGTGCCAGCTCAGCGGACAGGGACTACGAGCAGTACTTC
cdr3_aa: CASSADRDYEQYF

j_call: TRBJ1-6
v_call: TRBV2
clone_size: NA
d_call: NA
cdr3_nt: TGTGCCAGCAGTGTTTTACAGCATAATTCACCCCTCCACTTT
cdr3_aa: CASSVLQHNSPLHF

j_call: TRBJ2-1
v_call: TRBV19
clone_size: NA
d_call: TRBD2
cdr3_nt: TGTGCCAGTAGTACCACGGGACTAGCGGGAGTGGAGCAGTTCTTC
cdr3_aa: CASSTTGLAGVEQFF

j_call: TRBJ2-7
v_call: TRBV10-1
clone_size: NA
d_call: TRBD2
cdr3_nt: TGCGCCAGCAGTGCTAGCGGTGACAACTACGAGCAGTACTTC
cdr3_aa: CASSASGDNYEQYF

j_call: TRBJ1-3
v_call: TRBV2
clone_size: once
d_call: TRBD1
cdr3_nt: TGTGCCAGCAGTAGTACTTGGACAGGGGAAGGAAACACCATATATTTT
cdr3_aa: CASSSTWTGEGNTIYF

j_call: TRBJ1-1
v_call: TRBV11-1
clone_size: few
d_call: NA
cdr3_nt: TGTGCCAGCAGCTTACGAGATGACAATTTCTTT
cdr3_aa: CASSLRDDNFF

j_call: TRBJ2-7
v_call: TRBV9
clone_size: NA
d_call: NA
cdr3_nt: TGTGCCAGCAGCCCCACACCGGAGTACGAGCAGTACTTC
cdr3_aa: CASSPTPEYEQYF

j_call: TRBJ2-2
v_call: TRBV11-2
clone_size: NA
d_call: TRBD2
cdr3_nt: TGTGCCAGCAGGGGGAGCGGGAGGCATGGCGGGGAGCTGTTTTTT
cdr3_aa: CASRGSGRHGGELFF

j_call: TRBJ2-3
v_call: TRBV27
clone_size: few
d_call: TRBD2
cdr3_nt: TGTGCCAGCAGTTTCTTCGGGAGGGCCGACACAGATACGCAGTATTTT
cdr3_aa: CASSFFGRADTDTQYF

j_call: TRBJ2-7
v_call: TRBV6-6
clone_size: NA
d_call: NA
cdr3_nt: TGTGCCAGCAGGAGACACAGGGACTCCTACGAGCAGTACTTC
cdr3_aa: CASRRHRDSYEQYF

j_call: TRBJ2-7
v_call: TRBV30
clone_size: NA
d_call: TRBD2
cdr3_nt: TGTGCCTGGAGTAGTACTAGCGGGACCGAGCAGTACTTC
cdr3_aa: CAWSSTSGTEQYF

j_call: TRBJ2-7
v_call: TRBV5-6
clone_size: NA
d_call: NA
cdr3_nt: TGTGCCAGCAGCTCAGGGACCTACGAGCAGTACTTC
cdr3_aa: CASSSGTYEQYF

j_call: TRBJ1-5
v_call: TRBV5-8
clone_size: NA
d_call: NA
cdr3_nt: TGTGCCAGCAGTGCGGATCATAGCAATCAGCCCCAGCATTTT
cdr3_aa: CASSADHSNQPQHF

j_call: TRBJ1-1
v_call: TRBV11-2
clone_size: NA
d_call: NA
cdr3_nt: TGTGCCAGCAGTTTAGGCGGGGGGCGGAACACTGAAGCTTTCTTT
cdr3_aa: CASSLGGGRNTEAFF

j_call: TRBJ1-3
v_call: TRBV7-2
clone_size: NA
d_call: TRBD1
cdr3_nt: TGTGCCAGCAGCCCCCGGACAGGGGACTCTGGAAACACCATATATTTT
cdr3_aa: CASSPRTGDSGNTIYF

j_call: TRBJ2-2
v_call: TRBV2
clone_size: NA
d_call: NA
cdr3_nt: TGTGCCAGCAGTGAACGGGGGACCGGGACCGGGGAGCTGTTTTTT
cdr3_aa: CASSERGTGTGELFF

j_call: TRBJ2-4
v_call: TRBV19
clone_size: few
d_call: TRBD2
cdr3_nt: TGTGCCAGTATGATCCTAGCGGGAGGGGGCCCCAAAAACATTCAGTACTTC
cdr3_aa: CASMILAGGGPKNIQYF

j_call: TRBJ2-7
v_call: TRBV28
clone_size: NA
d_call: NA
cdr3_nt: TGTGCCAGCAGTTTACAAGGGGCAGGGGATCCTTACGAGCAGTACTTC
cdr3_aa: CASSLQGAGDPYEQYF

j_call: TRBJ2-1
v_call: TRBV2
clone_size: NA
d_call: TRBD2
cdr3_nt: TGTGCCAGCAGTGTACGGACTAGCGGCAATGAGCAGTTCTTC
cdr3_aa: CASSVRTSGNEQFF

j_call: TRBJ1-1
v_call: TRBV5-4
clone_size: NA
d_call: TRBD1
cdr3_nt: TGTGCCAGCAGCCGTCCCGGGACAGGGGTGAACACTGAAGCTTTCTTT
cdr3_aa: CASSRPGTGVNTEAFF

j_call: TRBJ1-1
v_call: TRBV7-2
clone_size: NA
d_call: TRBD1
cdr3_nt: TGTGCCAGCAGCTTAGGACAGGGGATTGAAGCTTTCTTT
cdr3_aa: CASSLGQGIEAFF

j_call: TRBJ1-4
v_call: TRBV5-6
clone_size: once
d_call: TRBD1
cdr3_nt: TGTGCCAGCAGCCCCAGGGGGACGGATGAAAAACTGTTTTTT
cdr3_aa: CASSPRGTDEKLFF

j_call: TRBJ1-1
v_call: TRBV20-1
clone_size: NA
d_call: TRBD1
cdr3_nt: TGCAGTGCTAGAGGAGGGGGCGATCGCTTT
cdr3_aa: CSARGGGDRF

j_call: TRBJ2-7
v_call: TRBV7-2
clone_size: NA
d_call: TRBD1
cdr3_nt: TGTGCCAGCAGCCCCGGGACAGGGTACCACGAGCAGTACTTC
cdr3_aa: CASSPGTGYHEQYF

j_call: TRBJ2-5
v_call: TRBV5-1
clone_size: NA
d_call: TRBD1
cdr3_nt: TGCGCCAGCAGCTTAATGACAGGGGGGTACCAAGAGACCCAGTACTTC
cdr3_aa: CASSLMTGGYQETQYF

j_call: TRBJ2-1
v_call: TRBV28
clone_size: NA
d_call: TRBD2
cdr3_nt: TGTGCCAGCAGCTTTGAGCGGGATAGGCAGTTCTTC
cdr3_aa: CASSFERDRQFF

j_call: TRBJ2-3
v_call: TRBV28
clone_size: NA
d_call: TRBD2
cdr3_nt: TGTGCCAGCACCAGGACTAGCGGGGTGGATACGCAGTATTTT
cdr3_aa: CASTRTSGVDTQYF